One sample yielded the 16 T cell receptor beta chains listed below, sequenced in a study of blood T cell repertoires in COVID-19. The protocol was immunoSEQ multiplex PCR, while the TCRdb copy is restricted to in-frame clones and leaves out a portion. Counted here are fewer than 350,000 clones, approximately 89% occurring once; the ten biggest clones make up 3% to 4%. The sequencing input was peripheral blood. These receptors originate from a woman in her sixties with COVID-19, enrolled during active disease.

The J gene is TRBJ2-3, the V gene TRBV7-8; D call uncertain. V was trimmed by 1 base and J by 0 bases, leaving 11 bases between them. CDR3 length: 16 amino acids. The germline gives CDR1 SGHVS, CDR2 FQNEAQ. CDR3 amino acids: CASSLEADFSTDTQYF. CDR3 nucleotides: TGTGCCAGCAGCTTAGAGGCAGACTTTAGCACAGATACGCAGTATTTT. Full variable domain (remainder filled in from reference TRBV7-8 and TRBJ2-3): GAGVSQSPRYKVAKRGQDVALRCDPISGHVSLFWYQQALGQGPEFLTYFQNEAQLDKSGLPSDRFFAERPEGSVSTLKIQRTQQEDSAVYLCASSLEADFSTDTQYFGPGTRLTVL.

The chain combines TRBV10-3 with TRBJ1-1; no definite D call. Germline CDR1 ENHRY, CDR2 SYGVKD. Trimming took off 1 base at V and 4 bases at J, with 10 bases between the two ends. The CDR3 consists of 14 residues. CDR3 sequence: CAISELPEGTEAFF. In DNA form, the CDR3 reads TGTGCCATCAGTGAGTTGCCAGAGGGCACTGAAGCTTTCTTT.

The chain carries TRBV7-3 and TRBJ2-5; TRBD2 matches 7 bases. This CDR3 is built from 17 residues. CDR1 is SGHTA and CDR2 is FQGTGA in the germline V gene. V lost 4 bases, J lost 0 bases, and 11 bases stayed unmatched. This CDR3 is CASSSKAGWRYQETQYF. CDR3 in DNA: TGTGCCAGCAGCTCTAAAGCGGGGTGGCGGTACCAAGAGACCCAGTACTTC.

The chain links TRBV18 to TRBJ2-1; TRBD1 agrees at 8 bases. The V gene's germline CDR1 is KGHSH and CDR2 LQKENI. The CDR3 sequence is 17 residues long. V trimming: 3 bases; J trimming: 0 bases; junction bases outside the gene matches: 7. The CDR3 nucleotides are TGTGCCAGCTCACCTCAAGACAGGGGAGGCTCCTACAATGAGCAGTTCTTC. The encoded protein is CASSPQDRGGSYNEQFF.

The chain uses TRBV7-8 and TRBJ1-5; 12 nucleotides align to TRBD1. Trimming at V came to 5 bases and at J to 7 bases, leaving 9 bases not matched to a gene. This CDR3 contains 16 residues. CDR1 is SGHVS, CDR2 FQNEAQ, per germline. The CDR3 nucleotides are TGTGCCAGCAGCCCATATTCCGGGACAGGGGGCCAGCCCCAGCATTTT. Its translation is CASSPYSGTGGQPQHF. Based on the CDR3 plus reference TRBV7-8 and TRBJ1-5, the full variable domain is GAGVSQSPRYKVAKRGQDVALRCDPISGHVSLFWYQQALGQGPEFLTYFQNEAQLDKSGLPSDRFFAERPEGSVSTLKIQRTQQEDSAVYLCASSPYSGTGGQPQHFGDGTRLSIL.

The rearrangement joins TRBV5-4 to TRBJ1-2; the match to TRBD1 covers 10 bases. CDR1 is SGHNT, CDR2 YYREEE, per germline (reference sequence). This CDR3 contains 15 residues. V shed 3 bases, J shed 5 bases, and the junction held 7 bases outside the gene matches. The CDR3 loop reads CASSSDGQGGYGYTF. The CDR3 bases are TGTGCCAGCAGCTCGGACGGACAGGGGGGGTATGGCTACACCTTC.

The V call is TRBV6-6, the J call TRBJ2-1; 11 bases agree with TRBD2. The germline gives CDR1 MNHNY, CDR2 SVGAGI (reference sequence). CDR3 length: 16 residues. The V and J ends lost 5 bases and 3 bases, in that order; junction bases with no gene match: 6. CDR3 sequence: CASSRTSGYIYNEQFF. The DNA of the CDR3 is TGTGCCAGCAGTCGGACTAGCGGGTATATCTACAATGAGCAGTTCTTC.

The chain recombines TRBV19 with TRBJ2-2, with a weak D call TRBD1 (5 bases). Germline CDR1 reads LNHDA; CDR2 reads SQIVND (reference sequence). The V and J ends lost 6 bases and 2 bases respectively, with 16 bases between them. The CDR3 runs 16 residues. CDR3 protein: CASRSRRGLNTGELFF. CDR3 in DNA: TGTGCCAGTAGGTCGCGAAGGGGATTAAACACCGGGGAGCTGTTTTTT.

This clone appeared once. The rearrangement joins TRBV3-1 (or the pseudogene TRBV3-2) to TRBJ1-5; the match to TRBD1 covers 8 bases. Germline V gene data show CDR1 as LGHDT and CDR2 as YNNKEL (reference sequence). The CDR3 loop spans 16 amino acids. V was clipped by 3 bases and J by 7 bases; unmatched bases: 11. CDR3 bases: TGTGCCAGCAGCCAGTCGACAGGACAGGGACGCCAGCCCCAGCATTTT. This encodes CASSQSTGQGRQPQHF.

The chain uses TRBV7-3 and TRBJ1-2, with a possible D match to TRBD1 (6 bases). The length of the CDR3 is 14 residues. The ends were cut back, 1 base at V and 7 bases at J, with 13 bases in the middle. The germline V gene encodes CDR1 SGHTA and CDR2 FQGTGA. For the CDR3, the DNA is TGTGCCAGCAGCTTAAAACAGGGTGGAGGTGGCTACACCTTC. Amino acids: CASSLKQGGGGYTF.

CDR3 sequence reads: CASSFSPGGNEQFF. CDR3 DNA sequence: TGTGCCAGCAGTTTTTCCCCAGGGGGCAATGAGCAGTTCTTC. This chain links TRBV27 with TRBJ2-1, with TRBD1 identical over 7 bases. The CDR3 consists of 14 residues. Per germline, CDR1 MNHEY and CDR2 SMNVEV (reference sequence). After removal of 3 bases from V and 6 bases from J, the junction contained 5 bases not matched to a gene.

The V call is TRBV5-1, the J call TRBJ1-5, with TRBD1 as a possible D gene (5 bases). V was shortened by 1 base and J by 7 bases, with 18 bases between the two germline ends. Germline V gives CDR1 SGHRS, CDR2 YFSETQ. The CDR3 runs to 16 residues. As DNA, the CDR3 is TGCGCCAGCAGCTTGATTCGTTTCCGGGAGGGGCAGCCCCAGCATTTT. Translation gives CASSLIRFREGQPQHF.

CDR3 in amino acids: CASSQEAQGLANYGYTF. In DNA, the CDR3 is TGCGCCAGCAGCCAGGAGGCACAGGGATTAGCTAACTATGGCTACACCTTC. The chain employs TRBV4-1 and TRBJ1-2; the D gene is possibly TRBD1 (6 bases). CDR1 and CDR2 (germline): MGHRA, YSYEKL. V dropped 3 bases and J dropped 0 bases, with 17 bases sitting between them. The CDR3 is 17 amino acids.

The chain recombines TRBV6-2 or TRBV6-3 with TRBJ1-4, with 10 bases identical to TRBD1. V shed 6 bases, J shed 8 bases, and the junction held 9 bases outside the gene matches. This CDR3 is built from 15 residues. Germline lookup yields CDR1 MNHEY and CDR2 SVGEGT. Here the CDR3 reads CASSSPGQGDEKLFF. The DNA of the CDR3 is TGTGCCAGCAGCTCACCCGGACAGGGGGACGAAAAACTGTTTTTT.

The CDR3 DNA follows: TGTGCCAGCAGTTTTACCCGGCGAGGGTCTGGAAACACCATATATTTT. This codes for CASSFTRRGSGNTIYF. The chain carries TRBV7-8 and TRBJ1-3; no clear D. V lost 6 bases to trimming and J lost 1 base, with 16 bases between them. The CDR3 covers 16 residues. Germline CDR1 and CDR2: SGHVS and FQNEAQ.

This rearrangement joins TRBV2 to TRBJ1-1; D may be TRBD1 (5 bases). The CDR3 covers 13 residues. Trimming pared 4 bases from V and 10 bases from J, leaving 16 bases between. Per germline, CDR1 SNHLY and CDR2 FYNNEI. The CDR3 DNA reads TGTGCCAGCAGTGGCCCAGGCCGGGGGGGAGCTTTCTTT. It encodes CASSGPGRGGAFF.